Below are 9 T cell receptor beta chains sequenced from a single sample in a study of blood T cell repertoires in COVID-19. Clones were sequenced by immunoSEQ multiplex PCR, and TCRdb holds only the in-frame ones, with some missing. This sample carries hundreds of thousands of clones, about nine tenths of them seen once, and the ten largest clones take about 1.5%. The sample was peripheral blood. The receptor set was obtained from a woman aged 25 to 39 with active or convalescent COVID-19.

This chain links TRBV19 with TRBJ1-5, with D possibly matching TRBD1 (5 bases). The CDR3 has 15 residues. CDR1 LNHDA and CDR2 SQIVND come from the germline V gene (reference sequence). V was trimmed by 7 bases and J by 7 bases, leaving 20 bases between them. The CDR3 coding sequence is TGTGCCAGTATGAAGGGTCCAGGGTCGGTGCAGCCCCAGCATTTT. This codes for CASMKGPGSVQPQHF. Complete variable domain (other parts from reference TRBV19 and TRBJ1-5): DGGITQSPKYLFRKEGQNVTLSCEQNLNHDAMYWYRQDPGQGLRLIYYSQIVNDFQKGDIAEGYSVSREKKESFPLTVTSAQKNPTAFYLCASMKGPGSVQPQHFGDGTRLSIL.

The CDR3 DNA sequence: TGTGCCAGTAGTGGACAGGGGGGAACTAATGAAAAACTGTTTTTT. It is translated as CASSGQGGTNEKLFF. V usage is TRBV19 and J usage is TRBJ1-4, with 10 bases lining up with TRBD1. This CDR3 region has 15 residues. Germline V gives CDR1 LNHDA, CDR2 SQIVND (reference sequence). V trimming: 5 bases; J trimming: 1 base; junction bases outside the gene matches: 1.

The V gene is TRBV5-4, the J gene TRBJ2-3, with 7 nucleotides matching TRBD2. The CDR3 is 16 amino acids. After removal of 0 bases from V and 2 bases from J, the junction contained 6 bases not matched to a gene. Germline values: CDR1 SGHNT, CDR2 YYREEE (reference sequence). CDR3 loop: CASSLVGRTPTDTQYF. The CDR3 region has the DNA TGTGCCAGCAGCTTGGTCGGGAGGACTCCCACAGATACGCAGTATTTT.

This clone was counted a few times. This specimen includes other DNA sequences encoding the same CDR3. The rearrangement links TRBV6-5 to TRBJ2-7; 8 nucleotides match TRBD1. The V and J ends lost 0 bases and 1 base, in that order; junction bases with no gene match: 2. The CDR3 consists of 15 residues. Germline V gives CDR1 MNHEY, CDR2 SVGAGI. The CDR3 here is CASSYSGTGSYEQYF. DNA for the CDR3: TGTGCCAGCAGTTACTCCGGGACAGGTTCCTACGAGCAGTACTTC.

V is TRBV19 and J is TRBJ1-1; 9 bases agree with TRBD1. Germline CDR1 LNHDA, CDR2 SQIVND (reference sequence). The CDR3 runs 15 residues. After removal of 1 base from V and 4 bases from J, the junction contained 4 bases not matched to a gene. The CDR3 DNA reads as TGTGCCAGTAGTATAGGGGACAGGGTGGGCACTGAAGCTTTCTTT. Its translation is CASSIGDRVGTEAFF. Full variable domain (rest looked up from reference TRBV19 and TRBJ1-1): DGGITQSPKYLFRKEGQNVTLSCEQNLNHDAMYWYRQDPGQGLRLIYYSQIVNDFQKGDIAEGYSVSREKKESFPLTVTSAQKNPTAFYLCASSIGDRVGTEAFFGQGTRLTVV.

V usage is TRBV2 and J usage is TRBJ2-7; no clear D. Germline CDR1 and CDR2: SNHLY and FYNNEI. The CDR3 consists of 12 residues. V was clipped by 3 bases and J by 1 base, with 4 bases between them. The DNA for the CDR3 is TGTGCCAGCAGTGACTTTTCCTACGAGCAGTACTTC. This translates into CASSDFSYEQYF.

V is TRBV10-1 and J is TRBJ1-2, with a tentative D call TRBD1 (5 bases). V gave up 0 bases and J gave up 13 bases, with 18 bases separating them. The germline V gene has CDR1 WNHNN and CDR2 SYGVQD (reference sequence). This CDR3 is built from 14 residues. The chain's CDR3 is CASSESTLAGILTF. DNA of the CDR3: TGCGCCAGCAGTGAGTCGACCCTTGCAGGGATCCTCACCTTC.

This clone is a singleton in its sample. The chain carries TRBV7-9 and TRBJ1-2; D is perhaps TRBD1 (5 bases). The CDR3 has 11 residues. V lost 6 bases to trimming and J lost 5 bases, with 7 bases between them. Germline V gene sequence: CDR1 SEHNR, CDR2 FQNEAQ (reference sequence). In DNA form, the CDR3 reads TGTGCCAGCAGGACAGATTATGGCTACACCTTC. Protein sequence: CASRTDYGYTF.

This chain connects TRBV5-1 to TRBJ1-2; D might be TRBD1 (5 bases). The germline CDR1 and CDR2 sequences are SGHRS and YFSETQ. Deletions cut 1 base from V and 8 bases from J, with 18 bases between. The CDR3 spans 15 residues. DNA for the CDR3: TGCGCCAGCAGCTTGTTCTTGACAGCGACCGCCGGCTACACCTTC. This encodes CASSLFLTATAGYTF.